This T cell receptor beta chain was observed in a study of regulatory T cells in long-lasting Graves disease. Study findings and constraints: Persistent patients shared some 2,900 public clonotypes among themselves. Newly diagnosed patients shared fewer, at roughly 1,000.

The time point: newly diagnosed GD, antithyroid drugs for less than 3 months. Following extraction of RNA from PBMCs, that RNA was used to make the TCR library. In the case of this clonotype: Antigen: not known. At one end, the junction sequence differs from germline, possibly due to a read error.

The CDR3 is made up of 16 amino acids. Germline loops: CDR1 SSHAT, CDR2 FNYEAQ (reference sequence). Through Arm-PCR of CDR3 regions and iRepertoire HTBI primers, TCR beta libraries were built. TCRdb re-called the multiplex PCR reads through MiXCR, storing one row per CDR3 protein. The sample carries a few hundred thousand distinct CDR3 sequences, 10% to 15% recorded once. This sample was also put to use in a study of T cells in Graves' hyperthyroidism and ophthalmopathy.

Source: peripheral blood mononuclear cells (PBMCs), taken at new diagnosis, from a patient treated with antithyroid drugs. The clonotype was recovered from a woman aged 18-29 years with Graves disease. V gene TRBV7-7 combines with J gene TRBJ2-5; 7 bases are shared with TRBD2. As DNA, the CDR3 is TGTGCTAGCAGCTCCGAGTGGGACTACAAGGTGGAGACCCAGTACTTC. Amino acid sequence: CASSSEWDYKVETQYF. Based on the CDR3 plus reference TRBV7-7 and TRBJ2-5, the full variable domain is GAGVSQSPRYKVTKRGQDVTLRCDPISSHATLYWYQQALGQGPEFLTYFNYEAQPDKSGLPSDRFSAERPEGSISTLTIQRTEQRDSAMYRCASSSEWDYKVETQYFGPGTRLLVL.